This TCR beta chain is drawn from a study of T cell responses to AZD1222 COVID-19 vaccine (dated by TCRdb to the early 2020s). In terms of the full investigation: TCR sequencing covered fewer than 250 trial participants: roughly 200 given two doses of AZD1222 and 26 given two doses of MenACWY control vaccine. Trial participants were enrolled by age into subgroups of 18-55, 56-69 and 70-plus years, and around 150, 28 and 57 TCR-sequenced participants, respectively, were included in these subgroups.

The label giving this sample's time point can be read as: about 28 days (+/-7) after the second vaccine dose. AZD1222 recipients with second doses at about 4 weeks or about 12 weeks were pooled, because spike-specific TCR depth and breadth did not differ between schedules. The vaccinee samples were drawn from two UK trials, COV001 and COV002, one of which was a single-blind randomized controlled phase 2/3 trial testing AZD1222 (ChAdOx1 nCoV-19) in healthy adults. For TCRbeta chain sequencing, PBMC samples from trial participants were taken at day 0 and at day 28 after the second dose. The germline V gene sets CDR1 to KGHSH and CDR2 to LQKENI. The CDR3 has 14 amino acids, counting the end cysteine and phenylalanine. Just the 42-base CDR3 DNA is kept, in frame starting at base 1. Unmatched junction bases come to 2, with V trimmed by 0 bases and J by 6 bases. The CDR3 regions of human TCRbeta chains were subjected to immunosequencing. The source study handled its data this way. TCRs in the repertoires were compared against a reference library of SARS-CoV-2-specific TCRs that had been generated with the MIRA antigen-specificity platform. Breadth was defined as the fraction of unique TCRs that were SARS-CoV-2-associated. Depth was defined as the fraction of total T cells that were SARS-CoV-2-associated. Using the MIRA data, every spike-specific TCR was mapped to the spike region that the TCR reacted to and assigned to either a CD4 or a CD8 class. Log10-transformed breadth and depth values were compared by one-way ANOVA with Sidak's multiple comparisons tests. This immuneACCESS table, as held by TCRdb, lists in-frame sequences with V and J called but not all clones. Of the missing ones, under half trace to an unresolved V gene in checked studies; the others have no known cause. V, J and clone size were drawn from that table, and D and trimming were deduced from the DNA. The sample profile shows some 74,000 clones; roughly 90% of them were found once. Over 1.1% of the sample comes from the top ten.

Overall results and qualifications from the work: Conclusions about previously exposed vaccinees were limited because only six or seven AZD1222 recipients were SARS-CoV-2 seropositive at baseline. Because no day 14 peak-response samples were available, the repertoires could be characterized only after the peak T cell response. Reportedly, close to half of the unique spike-specific TCRs recognized epitopes lying outside the regions that are mutated in the B.1.351 and B.1.1.7 variants. The whole spike protein was spanned by vaccine-associated CD4 TCRs, and dominant responses were seen in regions 160-218 and 743-854. After two AZD1222 doses, both the breadth and the depth of spike-specific TCRs were significantly higher than at day 0 and than in MenACWY recipients. The 56-69-year group was small, and its depth increase did not reach significance, likely because of low power. Participants were mostly white British, with more females than males. The authors suggested clonal diversity may have been underestimated.

Concerning this clone itself: Its antigen is unknown. No base quality information exists; no much larger clone differs at one position.

This TCR derives from an adult who received the AZD1222 COVID-19 vaccine. Specimen: peripheral blood, collected 28 days after the second AZD1222 dose. The chain is assembled from TRBV18 and TRBJ2-1, with 7 bases matching TRBD1. The CDR3 sequence is CASSPPPGGNEQFF. DNA sequence: TGTGCCAGCTCACCACCGCCAGGGGGCAATGAGCAGTTCTTC.